Below are 20 T cell receptor beta chains sequenced from a single sample in a study of blood T cell repertoires in COVID-19. This table comes from immunoSEQ multiplex PCR, and its TCRdb copy is limited to in-frame clones, with some not included. The profile shows roughly 180,000 clones, approximately 84% of them singletons. Sequencing was done on a sample of PBMCs or T cells enriched from blood (not recorded which). These receptors originate from a woman in her thirties or forties with acute COVID-19.

The rearrangement links TRBV3-1 (or the pseudogene TRBV3-2) to TRBJ1-2; D remains ambiguous. Germline V gene data show CDR1 as LGHDT and CDR2 as YNNKEL (reference sequence). V lost 4 bases, J lost 7 bases, and 16 bases lay in between. The CDR3 totals 14 residues. In nucleotides, the CDR3 is TGTGCCAGCAGCCTCTCCCTACCCATTTTTGGCTACACCTTC. It yields the protein CASSLSLPIFGYTF.

The chain combines TRBV10-1 with TRBJ1-4; TRBD1 matches at 10 bases. Losses at the gene ends were 5 bases for V and 0 bases for J; bases not matched to a gene: 9. Germline V CDR1 and CDR2: WNHNN, SYGVQD (reference sequence). This CDR3 comprises 18 residues. As DNA, the CDR3 is TGCGCCAGCAGTTGTACTGGGACAGGGGTCTCAACTAATGAAAAACTGTTTTTT. Translated: CASSCTGTGVSTNEKLFF.

V gene TRBV7-9 combines with J gene TRBJ1-1, with a weak D call TRBD1 (5 bases). The CDR3 spans 14 residues. The V end was cut by 4 bases, the J end by 3 bases, with 12 bases between. Germline lookup yields CDR1 SEHNR and CDR2 FQNEAQ (reference sequence). The CDR3 loop is CASSSWGRDTEAFF. The CDR3 DNA reads TGTGCCAGCAGCTCATGGGGGAGGGACACTGAAGCTTTCTTT.

The chain has TRBV28 and TRBJ2-1; 7 bases agree with TRBD2. The CDR3 extends over 15 amino acids. Trimming removed 7 bases from V and 3 bases from J; junction bases left unmatched: 9. Germline values: CDR1 MDHEN, CDR2 SYDVKM. The CDR3 bases are TGTGCCAGCATCCGGGGAGGGCCGATCTACAATGAGCAGTTCTTC. Translated: CASIRGGPIYNEQFF.

The chain uses TRBV5-1 and TRBJ1-2; D remains unclear. The CDR3 extends over 15 amino acids. The germline V gene has CDR1 SGHRS and CDR2 YFSETQ. Trimming left V 0 bases short and J 2 bases short, with 11 bases between. This CDR3 is CASSLEGGRNYGYTF. CDR3 DNA: TGCGCCAGCAGCTTGGAAGGAGGCAGGAACTATGGCTACACCTTC.

This clone was counted at least ten times. The V call is TRBV6-9, the J call TRBJ1-5; 8 nucleotides agree with TRBD1. The CDR3 has 17 amino acids. Unmatched junction bases numbered 15, after V lost 6 bases and J lost 5 bases. Germline V CDR1 and CDR2: MNHGY, SVAAGI. CDR3 bases: TGTGCCAGCAGCCTACCCAGGACAGGGAGGGTCGATCAGCCCCAGCATTTT. Protein product: CASSLPRTGRVDQPQHF.

The chain joins TRBV7-8 to TRBJ2-3; a possible D gene is TRBD2 (6 bases). Looked up from germline, CDR1 is SGHVS and CDR2 is FQNEAQ. Trimming pared 1 base from V and 4 bases from J, leaving 12 bases between. This CDR3 spans 15 amino acids. The CDR3 nucleotides read TGTGCCAGCAGCTTAGGGCTAGCGACCGCAGATACGCAGTATTTT. Translation: CASSLGLATADTQYF.

CDR3 in amino acids: CASNRGNSPLHF. CDR3 sequence (DNA): TGTGCCAGCAACAGGGGGAATTCACCCCTCCACTTT. The rearrangement joins TRBV2 to TRBJ1-6, with 8 bases fitting TRBD1. Germline CDR1 SNHLY, CDR2 FYNNEI. The ends lost 7 bases at V and 7 bases at J; junction bases unmatched: 0. The CDR3 covers 12 residues.

The chain has TRBV11-3 and TRBJ1-1, with TRBD1 matching 10 bases. Germline CDR1 is SGHNT and CDR2 is YENEEA. The CDR3 is 13 residues long. The V and J ends lost 8 bases and 4 bases, in that order; junction bases with no gene match: 4. The CDR3: CASEDRGSTEAFF. For the CDR3, the DNA is TGTGCCAGCGAGGACAGGGGGTCCACTGAAGCTTTCTTT.

This CDR3 is CASSLDVREYEQYF. CDR3 coding DNA: TGCGCCAGCAGCTTGGACGTCAGGGAATACGAGCAGTACTTC. The chain links TRBV5-1 to TRBJ2-7; TRBD1 is a possible D gene (5 bases). From germline, CDR1 is SGHRS and CDR2 YFSETQ. This CDR3 contains 14 residues. V was clipped by 0 bases and J by 4 bases, with 11 bases between them.

The genes are TRBV18 and TRBJ1-5; no firm D call. Looked up from germline, CDR1 is KGHSH and CDR2 is LQKENI. The V and J ends lost 2 bases and 0 bases respectively, with 11 bases between them. The CDR3 extends over 16 amino acids. CDR3: CASSPSTGNSNQPQHF. The CDR3 DNA follows: TGTGCCAGCTCACCATCCACGGGGAATAGCAATCAGCCCCAGCATTTT.

This chain joins TRBV29-1 and TRBJ2-7; 11 bases are shared with TRBD2. This CDR3 contains 17 residues. CDR1 is SQVTM, CDR2 ANQGSEA, per germline. The V segment lost 1 base and the J segment 0 bases; nucleotides outside the gene matches: 8. DNA of the CDR3: TGCAGCGTTGAAGGAATAGCGGGAGGGGGAAGCTCCTACGAGCAGTACTTC. Translated, it gives CSVEGIAGGGSSYEQYF.

The chain recombines TRBV7-8 with TRBJ2-1; 10 bases match TRBD2. This CDR3 has 18 residues. Germline V gene lookup returns CDR1 SGHVS and CDR2 FQNEAQ. V lost 3 bases and J lost 1; bases outside the gene matches: 9. CDR3 sequence: CASSLRLAGEGSYNEQFF. CDR3 bases: TGTGCCAGCAGCTTGCGGCTAGCGGGAGAGGGGTCCTACAATGAGCAGTTCTTC.

The rearrangement joins TRBV6-5 to TRBJ2-3; a possible D gene is TRBD1 (6 bases). V was shortened by 6 bases and J by 1 base, with 11 bases between the two germline ends. This CDR3 comprises 14 residues. The V gene's germline CDR1 is MNHEY and CDR2 SVGAGI. The CDR3 nucleotides read TGTGCCAGCAGGGACTGGGGGCGCACAGATACGCAGTATTTT. As protein: CASRDWGRTDTQYF.

The rearrangement links TRBV4-2 to TRBJ2-2, with D perhaps matching TRBD2 (5 bases). Trimming stripped 6 bases from V and 7 bases from J, with 15 bases between. CDR3 length: 14 amino acids. Per germline, CDR1 LGHNA and CDR2 YNFKEQ. The CDR3 loop reads CASRRTDSIGELFF. The CDR3 DNA follows: TGTGCCAGCAGGCGGACGGACTCGATCGGGGAGCTGTTTTTT.

The rearrangement joins TRBV27 to TRBJ1-2; tentative D call: TRBD1 (6 bases). CDR1 is MNHEY, CDR2 SMNVEV, per germline (reference sequence). CDR3 length: 15 residues. Trimming shortened V by 5 bases and J by 5 bases, and 18 bases separated the two germline ends. The CDR3 here is CASSPLGAAPYGYTF. In nucleotides, the CDR3 is TGTGCCAGCAGTCCCTTGGGGGCAGCCCCTTATGGCTACACCTTC.

This chain connects TRBV6-1 to TRBJ1-2; weak D call: TRBD1 (6 bases). CDR3 size: 15 residues. Per the germline V gene, CDR1 is MNHNS and CDR2 is SASEGT. Trimming took off 1 base at V and 4 bases at J, with 13 bases between the two ends. The CDR3 spells CASSEDVRGSYGYTF. CDR3 nucleotides: TGTGCCAGCAGTGAAGACGTCAGGGGAAGCTATGGCTACACCTTC.

The V gene is TRBV29-1, the J gene TRBJ1-1; D may be TRBD1 (5 bases). Germline V gene sequence: CDR1 SQVTM, CDR2 ANQGSEA. V was clipped by 5 bases and J by 0 bases, with 10 bases between them. The CDR3 sequence is 13 residues long. As DNA, the CDR3 is TGCAGCGTTCGGACAAGCATGAACACTGAAGCTTTCTTT. Translated, it gives CSVRTSMNTEAFF.

The chain couples TRBV5-6 to TRBJ2-3, with 9 bases matching TRBD2. The CDR3 is made up of 16 amino acids. Germline V lookup: CDR1 SGHDT, CDR2 YYEEEE. With V trimmed by 0 bases and J by 3 bases, 5 bases remained unmatched. CDR3: CASSLALAGPTDTQYF. The CDR3 coding sequence is TGTGCCAGCAGCTTGGCTCTAGCGGGACCTACAGATACGCAGTATTTT.

This rearrangement joins TRBV28 to TRBJ2-2; unclear D gene. V gave up 4 bases and J gave up 5 bases, with 5 bases separating them. CDR1 is MDHEN, CDR2 SYDVKM, per germline. The CDR3 is 12 amino acids. As DNA, the CDR3 is TGTGCCAGCAGTTACTTTACCGGGGAGCTGTTTTTT. It is translated as CASSYFTGELFF.